The rows below give T cell receptor beta chains drawn from one sample of a study of blood T cells in healthy people across ages. TCRdb reprocessed the 5' RACE reads with MiXCR, giving one entry per CDR3 protein. This table has about 1.5 million distinct CDR3 sequences, approximately 43% appearing once. Sequencing was done on a sample of blood. All receptors come from a young woman in good health. CDR3s include the opening cysteine and the closing phenylalanine or tryptophan. Each record gives: clone size, J gene, V gene, D gene, CDR3 protein, CDR3 DNA. D genes are given only for firm matches. Expanded clones are given a class, and other clones once, few, many or no size at all.

abundance: few; j_gene: TRBJ2-1; v_gene: TRBV10-3; d_gene: TRBD1; CDR3aa: CAISASTGQSYNEQFF; CDR3nt: TGTGCCATCAGCGCAAGTACGGGACAGTCCTACAATGAGCAGTTCTTC
abundance: NA; j_gene: TRBJ1-2; v_gene: TRBV6-1; d_gene: NA; CDR3aa: CASSDSWNYGYTF; CDR3nt: TGTGCCAGCAGTGACAGTTGGAACTATGGCTACACCTTC
abundance: NA; j_gene: TRBJ2-1; v_gene: TRBV29-1; d_gene: TRBD1; CDR3aa: CSVARTGNNEQFF; CDR3nt: TGCAGCGTTGCTCGGACAGGCAACAATGAGCAGTTCTTC
abundance: NA; j_gene: TRBJ1-2; v_gene: TRBV7-2; d_gene: NA; CDR3aa: CASSADSRIGYGYTF; CDR3nt: TGTGCCAGCAGCGCGGACAGTCGCATAGGCTATGGCTACACCTTC
abundance: few; j_gene: TRBJ1-1; v_gene: TRBV20-1; d_gene: TRBD1; CDR3aa: CSAGQGLNTEAFF; CDR3nt: TGCAGTGCTGGACAGGGCCTGAACACTGAAGCTTTCTTT
abundance: NA; j_gene: TRBJ1-2; v_gene: TRBV7-2; d_gene: NA; CDR3aa: CASSLVGGSNYGYTF; CDR3nt: TGTGCCAGCAGCTTAGTGGGGGGTAGTAACTATGGCTACACCTTC
abundance: NA; j_gene: TRBJ2-7; v_gene: TRBV4-1; d_gene: TRBD2; CDR3aa: CASSQDLASGSNEQYF; CDR3nt: TGCGCCAGCAGCCAAGATCTGGCTAGCGGGAGCAACGAGCAGTACTTC
abundance: few; j_gene: TRBJ2-7; v_gene: TRBV6-5; d_gene: NA; CDR3aa: CASSYSGENEQYF; CDR3nt: TGTGCCAGCAGTTACTCCGGAGAAAACGAGCAGTACTTC
abundance: few; j_gene: TRBJ1-1; v_gene: TRBV7-9; d_gene: NA; CDR3aa: CASRQGLFTEAFF; CDR3nt: TGTGCCAGCAGACAGGGTCTGTTCACTGAAGCTTTCTTT
abundance: NA; j_gene: TRBJ2-1; v_gene: TRBV2; d_gene: NA; CDR3aa: CASMGTGSEQFF; CDR3nt: TGTGCCAGCATGGGGACCGGGAGTGAGCAGTTCTTC
abundance: few; j_gene: TRBJ2-1; v_gene: TRBV6-2/TRBV6-3; d_gene: NA; CDR3aa: CASIRRDGHEQFF; CDR3nt: TGTGCCAGCATCCGGAGGGATGGCCATGAGCAGTTCTTC
abundance: many; j_gene: TRBJ2-7; v_gene: TRBV5-6; d_gene: NA; CDR3aa: CASSLDDEQYF; CDR3nt: TGTGCCAGCAGCTTGGACGACGAGCAGTACTTC
abundance: NA; j_gene: TRBJ2-7; v_gene: TRBV10-3; d_gene: NA; CDR3aa: CAISESQGLRYEQYF; CDR3nt: TGTGCCATCAGTGAGTCTCAGGGGTTACGCTACGAGCAGTACTTC
abundance: few; j_gene: TRBJ1-2; v_gene: TRBV4-1; d_gene: NA; CDR3aa: CASSQEIGTSPRYGYTF; CDR3nt: TGCGCCAGCAGCCAAGAGATAGGGACTAGCCCGAGATATGGCTACACCTTC